Here is one TCR beta chain with its context. This clone occurred a few times. Which antigen it targets is not known. Per-base qualities were not stored, and no clone one base away is much larger. The library was made by the immunoSEQ multiplex PCR assay. For the multiplex PCR, a mixture combining 60 forward primers for TCR Vbeta segments and 13 reverse primers for TCR Jbeta segments was used. A multiplex PCR assay on genomic DNA amplified the CDR3 region of rearranged TCR beta genes. The Illumina HiSeq System was used to sequence the amplified TCR beta libraries as 87-base-pair reads. Regarding the original processing steps: In a later analysis, tens of millions of unique TCR beta chains were counted across the approximately 670 repertoires, and roughly 11 million of these chains were shared by at least two donors. To remove PCR and sequencing errors, raw reads were error-corrected and collapsed into unique sequences using a nearest-neighbor algorithm that merged closely related sequences. V, D and J gene segments were assigned by aligning CDR3 sequences to IMGT reference sequences. For a sequence to be retained, a match of at least six nucleotides to both a V gene segment and a J gene segment was required. A rearrangement counted as productive if the CDR3 had no stop codons and remained in frame with V and J, and every other rearrangement counted as non-productive. Following IMGT convention, CDR3 was defined as the stretch from the second conserved V-encoded cysteine up to the conserved J-encoded phenylalanine. The earlier analysis of more than 450 of the donors excluded sequences that lacked an unambiguous match to a single V gene segment. An earlier analysis of fewer than 750 of the donors called V segments functional above 56.7% productive rearrangements and segregating when the between-donor standard deviation exceeded 5%. A statistical classification framework was built to diagnose cytomegalovirus status from the catalog of TCR beta chain sequences. A later analysis assigned V and J genes by comparing TCR nucleotide sequences with IMGT/GENE-DB human TR gene sequences. The TCRdist pipeline was used in a later analysis to assign CDR3 sequences and most-parsimonious VDJ recombination scenarios. A later analysis defined each TCR beta chain by its CDR3 amino acid sequence plus V-gene family, and excluded reads lacking a unique V-gene family. To address suspected cross-contamination and a sequencing artifact, a later analysis removed roughly 640 highly shared, low-generation-probability nucleotide sequences. In a later analysis, a clonal expansion index for each public chain was calculated from normalized within-repertoire ranks of inferred template counts. In a later analysis, generation probabilities were computed using a VDJ recombination model fitted to out-of-frame rearrangements, and the results were checked against IGoR. A later analysis scored TCR-TCR, TCR-HLA and TCR-CMV co-occurrence with hypergeometric tests, applying a repertoire-size bias correction to TCR pairs. False discovery rates were estimated in a later analysis by permuting HLA or CMV assignments 20 times. In a later analysis, co-occurring TCRs were grouped using DBSCAN, with TCRdist sequence similarity added in when clustering inside HLA-allele-positive subsets. Repertoires with fewer than 30,000 or more than 120,000 public chains, plus five repertoires with anomalous nucleotide sharing, were excluded from co-occurrence clustering. Here the immuneACCESS table is served through TCRdb, limited to in-frame sequences with V and J called. Missing clones are a known gap in these copies; in checked studies unresolved V genes cover under half, and the rest lacks a known reason. For V, J and clone size, that table is used; D and trimming come from the DNA. The sample has approximately 90,000 clones on record, around 8% of them singletons. The ten largest clones represent roughly 2.1% of the sample.

This entry belongs to a study of cytomegalovirus exposure and HLA in healthy donors (TCRdb year 2017). The study in broad terms: According to an earlier analysis of a few hundred of the donors, about 179 million T cells yielded 120 million or so unique TCR beta sequences and more than 250 Gb of sequence data. Around 320 gigabases of sequencing data and 70 million to 85 million unique TCR sequences were included in an early release covering around 650 HLA-typed donors. Of the roughly 400 genotyped donors, over 70% fell in the genetic ancestry cluster associated with self-reported Caucasian donors. The study aimed to test whether cataloging public T cell receptors could reveal signatures of past pathogen exposure. The study used immunosequencing to profile the T cell repertoires of approximately 690 subjects and linked those repertoires to cytomegalovirus serostatus. Along with the roughly 700-subject first cohort, a separate validation cohort of 120 different subjects was used. The study combined high-throughput TCR immunosequencing, statistical association of individual TCRs with disease status, and machine learning to predict cytomegalovirus infection status. A later analysis re-analyzed previously published TCR beta repertoires from 650 to 800 donors and added high-resolution HLA genotyping to study TCR occurrence patterns. Rather than using new phenotypic data, the later analysis identified candidate immune exposures from TCR beta sequences and from how often those sequences occurred across donors. An earlier analysis of 500 to 650 of the donors applied high-throughput TCR beta sequencing to assess whether each TCR beta V gene segment acted as functional or pseudogenic. Alongside the repertoire data, information on donor age, sex, ethnicity and CMV serostatus was compiled. Genome-wide SNP genotypes for about 65% of the 666 donors were used in a later genetic analysis, which treated that subset as a discovery cohort. All discovery cohort repertoires had been generated on a single sequencing platform. Class I and class II HLA loci were covered by the typing at four-digit resolution. The number of typed donors differed by locus: about 620-640 for A, B, C, DRB1 and DQB1; about 520 for DQA1; 606 for DPA1; and around 490 for DPB1. Because of strong linkage in the cohort, a handful of DR-DQ haplotypes were treated as single units for association and clustering. Among around 400 genotyped donors of the cohort, an average of around 220,000 unique TCR beta nucleotide sequences was sequenced per donor, of which about 18% were non-productive. The full study reports these points: Specific HLA alleles were associated with roughly 16,000 TCR beta sequences at a false discovery rate of 0.05 in a later analysis. Immune exposure information for the cohort was limited to CMV serostatus. In a later genetic analysis, fewer N-insertions in productive TCRs were reported among donors in an Asian-associated ancestry cluster than the approximately 710-donor mean. Because counts were too low, around 17 rarely observed V segments, including chromosome 9 orphons, were left out of the earlier analysis of roughly 600 of the donors. Presence/absence analyses assumed roughly uniform sequencing depth across donors, an assumption that may not hold. Several of the top co-occurrence clusters appeared to be linked to parvovirus B19, influenza, CMV and Epstein-Barr virus, according to a later analysis. An association between a missense DCLRE1C variant and V-gene and J-gene trimming of TCR beta chains was found in a later genetic analysis and replicated in an independent cohort. Across donors, most TCR sequences were observed very rarely, whereas some public TCRs were present in many individuals. In both the original and validation cohorts, the classifier was reported to diagnose cytomegalovirus status with high specificity and sensitivity. When HLA alleles, especially DR and DQ, strongly co-occurred, TCR associations were difficult to assign to individual alleles. A cluster of highly shared sequence variants was judged likely to be a technical artifact of the sequencing pipeline. In vitro tests confirmed that a few of the cytomegalovirus-associated TCR beta chains recognize cytomegalovirus antigens. Because some donors lacked HLA typing at each locus, the association tests relied only on the typed subset. An earlier analysis of approximately 570 of the donors showed that most TCR beta V segments appeared in productive rearrangements either about 90% or about 30% of the time, which broadly matched IMGT annotations. According to a later analysis, TCR association rates differed among HLA loci, with DRB1 alleles showing the most associated TCRs and HLA-C alleles showing the fewest. Correlated functional status among segregating V segments might reflect linkage disequilibrium, but an unknown experimental factor could not be ruled out. Some IMGT-functional V segments, including TRBV6-2 and TRBV6-3, could not be told apart with the 87-base-pair reads, so those segments were excluded. According to the authors, the approach could potentially be generalized to other disease states and immunological phenotypes. According to a later analysis, most CMV-associated TCR beta chains appeared to be HLA-restricted, and the HLA associations seemed to be driven largely by CMV exposure. In a later analysis, HLA-associated TCR beta chains were found to be more clonally expanded and to have lower generation probabilities than equally common non-associated chains. The study listed approximately 150 TCR beta chains as associated with cytomegalovirus. A further reported finding was that TCR beta sequences accurately predicted the HLA-A and HLA-B alleles for most subjects in the first cohort. The cohort was sequenced for TCR beta chains only, and without alpha or paired-chain data the features that could be detected were limited.

CDR1 MNHEY and CDR2 SVGAGI are derived from the germline V gene. V ends up 2 bases short and J 1 base short, with an unmatched junction base count of 1. The CDR3 contains 14 residues, cysteine and phenylalanine counted. Left in the record is the CDR3 DNA by itself, 42 bases read in frame from the first base. The cohort comprised several hundred healthy bone marrow donors. All cohort members were sampled while nominally healthy, although unrecorded immune exposures were likely present. The donor was CMV seronegative and belonged to the group of 350 to 400 seronegative cohort members. A peripheral blood sample was provided by each donor, and peripheral blood mononuclear cells were used for TCR beta sequencing. Genomic DNA extraction from the blood cell samples was performed with the Qiagen DNeasy Blood Extraction Kit.

The V and J segments used are TRBV6-5 and TRBJ1-1; 7 middle bases align to TRBD1. Source material: PBMCs. The TCR was taken from a man aged 45-65 years in good health and CMV-seronegative. The DNA sequence follows: TGTGCCAGCAGTTACCGACAGGGGAACACTGAAGCTTTCTTT. This yields the protein CASSYRQGNTEAFF.